This is a list of T cell receptor beta chains from one sample in a study of cytomegalovirus exposure and HLA in healthy donors. Sequencing was performed with immunoSEQ multiplex PCR; in TCRdb, only in-frame clones are kept and a portion is missing. Seen here are roughly 97,000 clones, approximately 78% observed once, and the top ten hold approximately 1.7%. The specimen sequenced was PBMCs. The receptors were gathered from a woman aged 40 to 50 in good health and CMV-seronegative. Each CDR3 is given with its conserved first and last residue. The order of the fields is D gene, clone size, V gene, CDR3 protein. A D gene is named only where the DNA matches it firmly. Rows may omit the clone size; those that give it use once, few, many or a size class.

D: .; size: .; V: TRBV11-1; CDR3: CASSYGSDTQYF
D: .; size: .; V: TRBV7-2; CDR3: CASSLGAFGNQPQHF
D: TRBD2; size: .; V: TRBV7-3; CDR3: CASSPGGDTETQYF
D: .; size: few; V: TRBV15; CDR3: CATSRVQGDTQYF
D: .; size: .; V: TRBV18; CDR3: CASSDLARSEQYF
D: .; size: .; V: TRBV4-3; CDR3: CASSQGLRRADTQYF
D: TRBD2; size: .; V: TRBV6-5; CDR3: CASSAQREGKYEQFF
D: TRBD2; size: .; V: TRBV7-2; CDR3: CASRPGLGGFEDTQYF
D: TRBD2; size: .; V: TRBV28; CDR3: CASSSFAGGETGELFF
D: TRBD1; size: .; V: TRBV9; CDR3: CASSPPTGGTEAFF
D: .; size: .; V: TRBV2; CDR3: CATSGLQETQYF
D: .; size: few; V: TRBV18; CDR3: CASSPTRDRSLNF
D: TRBD1; size: few; V: TRBV29-1; CDR3: CSASLRGTGPNEQFF
D: TRBD1; size: .; V: TRBV19; CDR3: CASSRTGRLTGELFF
D: TRBD1; size: .; V: TRBV10-3; CDR3: CAIKTGAVSDTQYF
D: .; size: .; V: TRBV30; CDR3: CAWSSGGSPDTQYF
D: .; size: few; V: TRBV25-1; CDR3: CASSDRYTGELFF
D: TRBD2; size: .; V: TRBV4-3; CDR3: CASSQDGAGGYNEQFF
D: TRBD1; size: .; V: TRBV28; CDR3: CASSSGQGWTEAFF